The 10 T cell receptor beta chains reported below all come from one sample, sequenced in a study of cytomegalovirus exposure and HLA in healthy donors. The PCR contained 60 Vbeta and 13 Jbeta primers. Libraries were prepared by immunoSEQ multiplex PCR; TCRdb keeps only in-frame clonotypes and omits some of them. The sample lists 72,000 or so clones, 70% to 80% seen once, with about 8% in the top ten. Sequencing was carried out using PBMCs. These receptors were collected from a man in his late teens or twenties in good health and CMV-seropositive.

The chain couples TRBV9 to TRBJ2-7; 11 positions match TRBD2. V lost 0 bases and J lost 3; bases outside the gene matches: 2. Per the germline V gene, CDR1 is SGDLS and CDR2 is YYNGEE. The CDR3 has 15 residues. The CDR3 DNA is TGTGCCAGCAGCGTAGAAGGGACTAGCGGCTACGAGCAGTACTTC. Its translation is CASSVEGTSGYEQYF.

This clone was detected once. The genes are TRBV19 and TRBJ1-1; D is perhaps TRBD1 (5 bases). CDR3 length: 14 amino acids. CDR1 is LNHDA and CDR2 is SQIVND in the germline V gene (reference sequence). Trimming removed 4 bases from V and 4 bases from J, with 13 bases in between. The CDR3 loop is CASSTQGGSTEAFF. The CDR3 DNA reads TGTGCCAGTAGTACCCAGGGTGGAAGCACTGAAGCTTTCTTT.

The chain is built from TRBV6-5 and TRBJ2-2, with D perhaps matching TRBD1 (7 bases). Germline V gives CDR1 MNHEY, CDR2 SVGAGI. The CDR3 is made up of 15 amino acids. Trimming took 5 bases from V and 1 from J, leaving 11 bases between them. The CDR3 here is CASSLQGGNTGELFF. The CDR3 nucleotides are TGTGCCAGCAGTCTCCAGGGGGGGAACACCGGGGAGCTGTTTTTT.

The V gene is TRBV5-1, the J gene TRBJ2-5; TRBD2 aligns across 13 bases. Per the germline V gene, CDR1 is SGHRS and CDR2 is YFSETQ. J gave up 5 bases and V 5 bases, and 3 bases lay outside the gene matches. This CDR3 contains 14 residues. The CDR3 DNA sequence: TGCGCCAGCAGACTAGCGGGGGGGCGGGAGACCCAGTACTTC. Residues: CASRLAGGRETQYF.

This chain links TRBV9 with TRBJ2-7, with D unclear. This CDR3 is 14 amino acids long. Germline V gene lookup returns CDR1 SGDLS and CDR2 YYNGEE. Trimming shortened V by 0 bases and J by 0 bases, and 7 bases separated the two germline ends. This chain's CDR3 is CASSVGPSSYEQYF. CDR3 bases: TGTGCCAGCAGCGTAGGGCCATCCTCCTACGAGCAGTACTTC.

This clone was found a few times. The CDR3 sequence: CASSQDWDSRYGYTF. CDR3 nucleotide sequence: TGCGCCAGCAGCCAAGACTGGGACAGCCGCTATGGCTACACCTTC. The chain couples TRBV4-1 to TRBJ1-2, with 7 bases matching TRBD1. The germline V gene has CDR1 MGHRA and CDR2 YSYEKL. CDR3 size: 15 residues. V shed 0 bases and J 4 bases; nucleotides not matched to a gene: 5.

The V and J genes are TRBV7-7 and TRBJ2-1, with D possibly matching TRBD1 (6 bases). Germline CDR1 SSHAT, CDR2 FNYEAQ (reference sequence). The CDR3 has 13 residues. The V end was cut by 5 bases, the J end by 7 bases, with 12 bases between. Here the CDR3 reads CASSTGTRNEQFF. CDR3 nucleotide sequence: TGTGCCAGCAGCACCGGGACAAGAAATGAGCAGTTCTTC.

The chain recombines TRBV6-6 with TRBJ1-2; D is possibly TRBD1 (5 bases). Trimming removed 3 bases from V and 4 bases from J, with 12 bases in between. CDR3 length: 14 amino acids. In germline, CDR1 is MNHNY, CDR2 SVGAGI (reference sequence). CDR3 region: CASSYPDSPYGYTF. CDR3 DNA sequence: TGTGCCAGCAGTTATCCCGACAGTCCCTATGGCTACACCTTC.

V and J are TRBV30 and TRBJ2-3; TRBD2 matches 8 bases. This CDR3 has 10 amino acids. Germline CDR1 is GTSNPN and CDR2 is SVGIG (reference sequence). Trimming cost V 4 bases and J 10 bases; bases outside gene matches: 1. The CDR3 region has the DNA TGTGCCTGGACGGGGGGGGCGCAGTATTTT. It is translated as CAWTGGAQYF.

The V gene is TRBV30, the J gene TRBJ2-4; 11 nucleotides match TRBD2. Germline V gene data show CDR1 as GTSNPN and CDR2 as SVGIG (reference sequence). This CDR3 comprises 16 residues. After removal of 3 bases from V and 1 base from J, the junction contained 5 bases not matched to a gene. CDR3 amino acids: CAWRHPSGGAKNIQYF. The CDR3, as DNA: TGTGCCTGGAGGCACCCTAGCGGGGGGGCCAAAAACATTCAGTACTTC.